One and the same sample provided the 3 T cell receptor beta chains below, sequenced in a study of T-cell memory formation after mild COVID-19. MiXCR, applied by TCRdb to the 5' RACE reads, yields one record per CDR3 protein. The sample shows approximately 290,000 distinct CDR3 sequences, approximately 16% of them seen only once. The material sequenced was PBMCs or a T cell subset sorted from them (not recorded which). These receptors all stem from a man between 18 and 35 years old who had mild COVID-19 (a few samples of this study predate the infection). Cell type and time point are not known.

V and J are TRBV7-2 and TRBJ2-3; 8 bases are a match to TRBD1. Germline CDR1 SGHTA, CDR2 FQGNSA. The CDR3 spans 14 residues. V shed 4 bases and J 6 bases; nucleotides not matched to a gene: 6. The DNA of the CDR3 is TGTGCCAGCAGCTACCAGACAGGGGTGGATACGCAGTATTTT. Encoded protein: CASSYQTGVDTQYF.

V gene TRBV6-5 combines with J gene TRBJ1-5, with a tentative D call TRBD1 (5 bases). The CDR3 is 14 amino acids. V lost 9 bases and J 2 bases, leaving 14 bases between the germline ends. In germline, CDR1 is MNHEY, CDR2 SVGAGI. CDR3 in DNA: TGTGCCAGAGTCGCAGGGTCCGGCAATCAGCCCCAGCATTTT. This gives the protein CARVAGSGNQPQHF.

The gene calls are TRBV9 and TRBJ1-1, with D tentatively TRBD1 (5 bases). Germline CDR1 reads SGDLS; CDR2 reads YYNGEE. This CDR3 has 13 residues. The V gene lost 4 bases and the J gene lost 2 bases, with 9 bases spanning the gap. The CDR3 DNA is TGTGCCAGCAGCATACGGGGCAACACTGAAGCTTTCTTT. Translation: CASSIRGNTEAFF.